The entry below gives a single T cell receptor beta chain sequence along with its context. This record comes from a study of blood T cell repertoires in COVID-19. Data came from immunoSEQ multiplex PCR; TCRdb stores just in-frame clones and leaves some out. The table shows around 89,000 clones, with 70% to 90% occurring only once. CDR1 and CDR2 from the germline V gene are SGHRS and YFSETQ. Trimming cost V 4 bases and J 0 bases; bases outside gene matches: 11. The CDR3 totals 17 residues. The sequenced sample was peripheral blood. The chain has TRBV5-1 and TRBJ1-1; TRBD1 aligns across 8 bases. The receptor's source is a middle-aged man with acute or convalescent COVID-19. The CDR3: CASSKGGTGHMNTEAFF. In nucleotides, the CDR3 is TGCGCCAGCAGCAAGGGAGGGACAGGCCACATGAACACTGAAGCTTTCTTT.